Reported below is one T cell receptor (beta chain). This clone was detected only a few times. What antigen it recognizes has not been identified. Per-nucleotide qualities are absent, and no much larger clonotype sits a single base away. The ViraFEST assay stimulated PBMC with viral peptide pools and then used TCR sequencing to identify antigen-specific CD4+ T cell clonotypes by expansion. After approximately eleven days of culture, CD4+ T cells were isolated with the EasySep CD4+ T cell isolation kit. None of the healthy vaccine recipients had a prior SARS-CoV-2 infection, which was confirmed by nucleocapsid antibody tests that came back negative both before and after vaccination. A few million PBMC per well were cultured in IMDM with about 5% human AB serum, 10 IU/ml IL-2 and gentamicin, plus 10 ug/ml peptides. Half of the culture medium was replaced with fresh IL-2-containing medium on days 3 and 7. Unless otherwise noted, each peptide stimulation condition was cultured in triplicate wells. PBMC were separated from whole blood using Ficoll-Paque Plus gradient centrifugation and were then either cryopreserved at -140C or used fresh. The spike proteins of SARS-CoV-2 and of the common cold coronaviruses HCoV-NL63, HCoV-OC43 and HCoV-229E were spanned by overlapping peptide pools. The QIAamp micro DNA kit was used to extract genomic DNA from the cultured CD4+ T cells.

This record belongs to a study of vaccination effects on CD4 cells after COVID-19 (dated by TCRdb to the early 2020s). Some background on the complete study: Participants received two doses of either the BNT162b2 or the mRNA-1273 mRNA SARS-CoV-2 vaccine. SARS-CoV-2 spike-specific CD4+ TCR repertoires from before and after mRNA vaccination were compared in COVID-19 convalescent patients and in infection-naive vaccine recipients. The full study included roughly 11 COVID-19 convalescent patients and several SARS-CoV-2-naive healthy vaccine recipients. The Oncomine TCR Beta short-read assay on an Illumina iSeq 100 was used to sequence cultures from other donors in the study.

Summary of the overall study and its limitations: Both infection-induced and vaccine-induced clones contracted markedly at late post-vaccination timepoints, which is consistent with waning T cell responses. Among healthy vaccine recipients, nearly all vaccine-induced clones were SARS-CoV-2 mono-reactive, and just 1 of 255 was cross-reactive with common cold coronaviruses. The study was limited by a small number of convalescent patients and lacked early post-infection timepoints.

The library was made by the immunoSEQ multiplex PCR assay. DNA from the cultured and isolated CD4+ T cells underwent TCR beta CDR3 sequencing. On the study's bioinformatics: Non-productive TCR sequences were removed and reads were trimmed to the CDR3 region, keeping CDR3s of at least 7 amino acids. Antigen-specific clonotypes were identified using the MANAFEST web app by comparison of expansion in peptide wells against reference cultures. For clones to be considered positive, expansion at FDR<0.05 versus reference and all other wells, an odds ratio above 5, and a frequency above 0.1% in two replicate wells were required. A clonotype was defined as cross-reactive if the clonotype was significantly expanded both in SARS-CoV-2 spike wells and in at least one common cold coronavirus spike condition. CDR3 similarity was assessed by Levenshtein distance with the stringdist R package, and unrooted trees were built with ape in R 3.6.1. Imported from immuneACCESS, the table was reduced by TCRdb to in-frame sequences with V and J called. These copies leave out some clones; in studies compared against another copy, an unresolved V gene accounts for under half, and the cause of the remainder is not known. V, J and clone size are those of that table, while D and trimming were read from the DNA. Within this sample are 62,000 or so clones, with about 80% of them counted one time only. The leading ten clones occupy roughly an eighth of the sample.

This sequence originates from a human donor who received a COVID-19 vaccine. The sample in question was CD4+ T cells from PBMCs cultured with SARS-CoV-2 spike peptides, obtained before COVID-19 vaccination. The cell subset or site label corresponds to: SARS-CoV-2 spike overlapping peptide pool stimulation.

The CDR3 in this case is CASSRDRADTQYF. The DNA sequence is as follows: TGCGCCAGCAGTAGGGACAGGGCTGATACGCAGTATTTT. The rearranged segments are TRBV10-1 and TRBJ2-3, with 9 bases matching TRBD1. The CDR3 contains 13 residues, cysteine and phenylalanine counted. Of the read, only the CDR3 DNA is kept; its 39 bases are in frame from base 1. After removal of 5 bases from V and 6 bases from J, the junction retains 3 bases not matched to a gene. From the germline V gene (reference sequence), CDR1 is WNHNN and CDR2 is SYGVQD.